Sequencing of this TCR beta chain was carried out in a study of preoperative IRX-2 immunotherapy in early breast cancer. Some clones are missing from TCRdb's copy, which holds only in-frame ones; the method was immunoSEQ multiplex PCR. The sample yields thousands of clones, 55% to 80% seen once. Treatment specified: preoperative locoregional IRX-2 cytokine immunotherapy. Samples came from a phase Ib trial of preoperative locoregional IRX-2 cytokine immunotherapy. This CDR3 has 15 residues. CDR1 and CDR2 from the germline V gene are LNHNV and YYDKDF (reference sequence). Trimming at V came to 4 bases and at J to 5 bases, leaving 4 bases not matched to a gene.

The V gene is TRBV15, the J gene TRBJ2-5; TRBD2 matches at 13 bases. This sequence was found in a human donor with breast cancer. The sample in question was tumor tissue, obtained before IRX-2 immunotherapy. CDR3 bases: TGTGCCACCAGCAAACTAGCGGGAGGGCCGGAGACCCAGTACTTC. It encodes CATSKLAGGPETQYF.